The 32 T cell receptor beta chains given below trace back to one sample, sequenced in a study of molecular identifiers for immune sequencing clone quantification. TCRdb redid the calling of the PCR reads with MiXCR, one entry per CDR3 protein. Among 85,000 to 95,000 distinct CDR3 sequences listed, 15% to 20% were seen once. The specimen sequenced was naive CD8+ T cells from blood, with Jurkat cell RNA spiked in. Subset in this sample: FACS-sorted CD8+CD4-CCR7+CD45RA+ naive T cells. Every receptor here comes from a human donor in good health. Some libraries in this study had Jurkat cell RNA spiked in.

This clonotype was detected ten times or more. The rearrangement uses TRBV12-3 or TRBV12-4 and TRBJ2-5; 7 bases line up with TRBD2. V gave up 6 bases and J gave up 7 bases; unmatched junction bases: 11. The CDR3 loop spans 14 amino acids. The CDR3 region has the DNA TGTGCCAGCAGCTGGGACTACCGTGAGGGGACCCAGTACTTC. This gives the protein CASSWDYREGTQYF.

This clonotype has a count of ten or more. The rearrangement joins TRBV14 to TRBJ2-7; D is ambiguous. V was shortened by 4 bases and J by 0 bases, with 7 bases between the two germline ends. Looked up from germline, CDR1 is SGHDN and CDR2 is FVKESK. This CDR3 contains 13 residues. CDR3 in amino acids: CASSLSSSYEQYF. The CDR3 coding sequence is TGTGCCAGCAGCCTTTCCAGCTCCTACGAGCAGTACTTC.

This clonotype was seen repeatedly, ten times or more. The V gene is TRBV11-2, the J gene TRBJ2-5, with D possibly TRBD1 on 6 matching bases. V was cut by 4 bases and J by 1 base, with 13 bases left in between. Germline CDR1 reads SGHAT; CDR2 reads FQNNGV. The length of the CDR3 is 15 residues. CDR3 residues: CASSSGDILQETQYF. The CDR3 nucleotides read TGTGCCAGCAGCTCAGGGGATATCCTCCAAGAGACCCAGTACTTC.

The rearrangement links TRBV12-3 or TRBV12-4 to TRBJ1-2, with a possible D match to TRBD1 (6 bases). V lost 5 bases and J 5 bases, leaving 18 bases between the germline ends. CDR3 length: 15 residues. The CDR3 DNA is TGTGCCAGCAGTGCCCGGGACACTCTCTCGTATGGCTACACCTTC. This translates into CASSARDTLSYGYTF.

The table lists this clonotype with many counts. This chain links TRBV7-9 with TRBJ1-1; unclear D gene. V was clipped by 2 bases and J by 1 base, with 8 bases between them. This CDR3 spans 14 amino acids. CDR1 is SEHNR and CDR2 is FQNEAQ in the germline V gene (reference sequence). The CDR3 is CASSLTMTNTEAFF. For the CDR3, the DNA is TGTGCCAGCAGCTTAACGATGACGAACACTGAAGCTTTCTTT.

This clonotype was observed at least ten times. J is TRBJ2-5 and V is TRBV5-1, with D hard to call. The CDR3 has 14 residues. Germline CDR1 is SGHRS and CDR2 is YFSETQ. Trimming stripped 0 bases from V and 2 bases from J, with 8 bases between. The CDR3 here is CASSLGWVQETQYF. The CDR3, as DNA: TGCGCCAGCAGCTTGGGCTGGGTACAAGAGACCCAGTACTTC.

As to this clonotype: With a much larger clone just one base away, this may be a read error. This chain uses TRBV11-2 with TRBJ2-1; tentatively, D is TRBD2 (5 bases). The CDR3 covers 13 residues. Germline V gene data show CDR1 as SGHAT and CDR2 as FQNNGV. CDR3 sequence (DNA): TGTGCCAGCTCCGGGGAAGCCTACAATGAGCGGTTCTTC. This codes for CASSGEAYNERFF. The variable domain in full, completed from reference TRBV11-2 and TRBJ2-1, reads EAGVAQSPRYKIIEKRQSVAFWCNPISGHATLYWYQQILGQGPKLLIQFQNNGVVDDSQLPKDRFSAERLKGVDSTLKIQPAKLEDSAVYLCASSGEAYNERFFGPGTRLTVL.

This clonotype was picked up many times. The junction and the germline gene differ at one end; a read error may be behind it. The rearrangement links TRBV4-1 to TRBJ2-1; 7 bases are a match to TRBD1. CDR3 length: 13 amino acids. Per the germline V gene, CDR1 is MGHRA and CDR2 is YSYEKL. DNA of the CDR3: TGCGCCAGCAGTCAAGGGGGCGTCAATGAGCAGTTCTTC. It specifies CASSQGGVNEQFF.

This clonotype has at least ten counts. The CDR3 reads CATSDLSAGTAQETQYF. The CDR3 nucleotides are TGTGCCACCAGTGATTTATCCGCGGGGACAGCCCAAGAGACCCAGTACTTC. The rearrangement joins TRBV24-1 to TRBJ2-5; possible D gene TRBD1, 7 bases. Trimming took 1 base from V and 1 from J, leaving 15 bases between them. Looked up from germline, CDR1 is KGHDR and CDR2 is SFDVKD. The CDR3 has 17 residues.

This clonotype was counted many times. The genes are TRBV7-7 and TRBJ2-3; D is unclear. The CDR3 contains 13 residues. Trimming cost V 5 bases and J 3 bases, with 9 bases left between them. The germline V gene encodes CDR1 SSHAT and CDR2 FNYEAQ (reference sequence). The CDR3 region has the DNA TGTGCCAGCAGCCCTGGCTTTACAGATACGCAGTATTTT. It specifies CASSPGFTDTQYF.

The sample holds a few counts of this clonotype. This may be a read error, as it is one base from a much larger clone. The chain joins TRBV9 to TRBJ1-3; D is possibly TRBD1 (5 bases). The CDR3 is made up of 15 amino acids. Germline V lookup: CDR1 SGDLS, CDR2 YYNGEE. The germline V and J ends were trimmed by 1 base and 8 bases, with 16 bases remaining between them. The CDR3 region is CASSVRSGWEDTIYF. The CDR3 nucleotides are TGTGCCAGCAGCGTAAGATCAGGGTGGGAGGACACCATATATTTT.

The V gene is TRBV25-1, the J gene TRBJ2-7, with D possibly being TRBD1 (5 bases). V gave up 8 bases and J gave up 4 bases, with 9 bases separating them. The CDR3 extends over 11 amino acids. Germline V CDR1 and CDR2: MGHDK, SYGVNS. The CDR3 region has the DNA TGTGCCAGCGGGGCGGCGTACGAGCAGTACTTC. Residues: CASGAAYEQYF.

The V call is TRBV6-5, the J call TRBJ2-7; weak D call: TRBD2 (6 bases). Germline assignment: CDR1 MNHEY and CDR2 SVGAGI. The CDR3 totals 13 residues. The ends were cut back, 5 bases at V and 4 bases at J, with 12 bases in the middle. CDR3 region: CASSTSGRYEQYF. Here the CDR3 DNA reads TGTGCCAGCAGTACTTCAGGGAGGTACGAGCAGTACTTC.

The chain couples TRBV7-9 to TRBJ2-7, with TRBD2 as a possible D gene (7 bases). The CDR3 consists of 15 residues. V was pared by 0 bases and J by 7 bases, with 16 bases between. CDR1 is SEHNR and CDR2 is FQNEAQ in the germline V gene (reference sequence). The CDR3 DNA sequence: TGTGCCAGCAGCTTAGCGGGGGGGCCCCCCGGGGAGCAGTACTTC. Translated: CASSLAGGPPGEQYF.

Many counts were recorded for this clonotype. This chain joins TRBV14 and TRBJ2-7; D unresolved. From germline, CDR1 is SGHDN and CDR2 FVKESK. The CDR3 runs to 13 residues. Trimming removed 0 bases from V and 4 bases from J, with 7 bases in between. Here the CDR3 reads CASSQEGFYEQYF. CDR3 bases: TGTGCCAGCAGCCAAGAGGGGTTTTACGAGCAGTACTTC. The whole variable domain, filled in from reference TRBV14 and TRBJ2-7, reads EAGVTQFPSHSVIEKGQTVTLRCDPISGHDNLYWYRRVMGKEIKFLLHFVKESKQDESGMPNNRFLAERTGGTYSTLKVQPAELEDSGVYFCASSQEGFYEQYFGPGTRLTVT.

Comments on this clonotype: A much larger clone differs from this one at a single base, so this may be a read error. The chain carries TRBV12-5 and TRBJ2-2; TRBD1 matches 10 bases. Germline V CDR1 and CDR2: LGHNT, FRNRAP. The CDR3 totals 17 residues. CDR3 region: CTSGFLTGTGETGELFF. CDR3 DNA sequence: TGTACTAGTGGTTTTCTTACCGGGACAGGGGAGACCGGGGAGCTGTTTTTT.

This clonotype was recorded many times. V is TRBV7-9 and J is TRBJ2-5; D not resolved. Trimming pared 0 bases from V and 1 base from J, leaving 0 bases between. Germline lookup yields CDR1 SEHNR and CDR2 FQNEAQ (reference sequence). CDR3 size: 12 residues. The CDR3 reads CASSLAQETQYF. The CDR3, as DNA: TGTGCCAGCAGCTTAGCCCAAGAGACCCAGTACTTC. Supplemented by reference TRBV7-9 and TRBJ2-5, the full variable domain reads DTGVSQNPRHKITKRGQNVTFRCDPISEHNRLYWYRQTLGQGPEFLTYFQNEAQLEKSRLLSDRFSAERPKGSFSTLEIQRTEQGDSAMYLCASSLAQETQYFGPGTRLLVL.

This clonotype was counted at least ten times. The CDR3 nucleotides are TGCAGCGTTGAACCACAGAACACCGGGGAGCTGTTTTTT. This encodes CSVEPQNTGELFF. The chain employs TRBV29-1 and TRBJ2-2; unclear D gene. The CDR3 spans 13 residues. Germline V lookup: CDR1 SQVTM, CDR2 ANQGSEA. The V end was cut by 2 bases, the J end by 1 base, with 5 bases between.

This clonotype was counted many times. The V call is TRBV24-1, the J call TRBJ1-5, with 9 bases fitting TRBD1. Trimming at V came to 3 bases and at J to 2 bases, leaving 7 bases not matched to a gene. Germline V lookup: CDR1 KGHDR, CDR2 SFDVKD. The CDR3 length is 17 residues. CDR3 bases: TGTGCCACCAGTGATCGAGGGGACAGGGCAGGCAATCAGCCCCAGCATTTT. This sequence encodes CATSDRGDRAGNQPQHF.

This clonotype was counted many times. V is TRBV5-1 and J is TRBJ1-1, with 7 bases matching TRBD1. The CDR3 loop spans 14 amino acids. Germline V gene data show CDR1 as SGHRS and CDR2 as YFSETQ. With 4 bases clipped from V and 4 bases from J, the junction kept 7 bases outside the gene matches. DNA of the CDR3: TGCGCCAGCAGCGGGGTAGGGGGCGGCACTGAAGCTTTCTTT. It yields the protein CASSGVGGGTEAFF.

Note on this clonotype: This may arise from a read error, as a much more abundant clone is one base away. This chain uses TRBV19 with TRBJ2-7, with D perhaps matching TRBD1 (5 bases). The CDR3 is 12 amino acids. Germline lookup yields CDR1 LNHDA and CDR2 SQIVND (reference sequence). Trimming shortened V by 6 bases and J by 7 bases, and 13 bases separated the two germline ends. The CDR3 loop is CASSLFGAEQYF. DNA of the CDR3: TGTGCCAGTAGCCTCTTTGGGGCGGAGCAGTACTTC.

Comment on this clonotype: Possible read error: a much larger clone is one base away. The CDR3 does not end in the conserved phenylalanine or tryptophan, so this is likely a read error. The genes are TRBV27 and TRBJ1-2; D remains ambiguous. This CDR3 is built from 15 residues. Germline V CDR1 and CDR2: MNHEY, SMNVEV (reference sequence). With 0 bases removed from V and 0 bases from J, the gap between germline ends came to 8 bases. The CDR3 sequence: CASSLSLTANYGYTS. The CDR3, as DNA: TGTGCCAGCAGTTTATCATTAACAGCTAACTATGGCTACACCTCC.

In this sample, this clonotype turned up many times. The J gene is TRBJ1-3, the V gene TRBV14; D gene ambiguous. The V end lost 1 base, the J end lost 1 base, and 2 bases lay between the germline ends. CDR1 SGHDN and CDR2 FVKESK come from the germline V gene. This CDR3 has 13 residues. CDR3 DNA sequence: TGTGCCAGCAGCCAAGGGTCTGGAAACACCATATATTTT. Translation: CASSQGSGNTIYF.

This clonotype has more than one count but fewer than ten. A much bigger clone sits one base away, suggesting this may be a read error. The rearrangement joins TRBV27 to TRBJ2-7; 7 bases are shared with TRBD1. In germline, CDR1 is MNHEY, CDR2 SMNVEV (reference sequence). This CDR3 has 11 amino acids. V trimming: 6 bases; J trimming: 8 bases; junction bases outside the gene matches: 4. CDR3 nucleotides: TGTGCCAGCAGCCAGGGGGTCAAGCAGTACTTC. Translating gives CASSQGVKQYF.

This clonotype has ten or more counts. The chain links TRBV4-3 to TRBJ1-4; D gene unclear. V was pared by 0 bases and J by 2 bases, with 10 bases between. This CDR3 is built from 16 residues. The germline V gene encodes CDR1 LGHNA and CDR2 YSLEER. CDR3 sequence: CASSQDVGGTNEKLFF. CDR3 in DNA: TGCGCCAGCAGCCAAGATGTGGGAGGGACTAATGAAAAACTGTTTTTT.

Many counts were recorded for this clonotype. This sequence joins TRBV6-5 and TRBJ2-7; 9 nucleotides match TRBD2. CDR1 MNHEY and CDR2 SVGAGI come from the germline V gene. V shed 2 bases, J shed 3 bases, and the junction held 5 bases outside the gene matches. The CDR3 length is 15 residues. CDR3 coding DNA: TGTGCCAGCAGTTACGCGGCTAGCGGGGTCTACGAGCAGTACTTC. This sequence encodes CASSYAASGVYEQYF.

This clonotype was seen many times. The V gene is TRBV20-1, the J gene TRBJ2-3, with 13 bases lining up with TRBD2. Trimming took 4 bases from V and 2 from J; bases not matched to a gene: 3. The CDR3 is made up of 15 amino acids. CDR1 is DFQATT and CDR2 is SNEGSKA in the germline V gene (reference sequence). CDR3 in DNA: TGCAGTGCTACTACTAGCGGGGGGGACACAGATACGCAGTATTTT. Translating gives CSATTSGGDTDTQYF.

This clonotype came up many times. The CDR3 here is CASSQDAGRAGELFF. The DNA for the CDR3 is TGCGCCAGCAGCCAAGATGCGGGGAGAGCCGGGGAGCTGTTTTTT. The rearrangement joins TRBV4-3 to TRBJ2-2, with D tentatively TRBD2 (6 bases). Between the trimmed V and J ends, which lost 0 bases and 6 bases, there was a span of 11 bases. The CDR3 totals 15 residues. The germline CDR1 and CDR2 sequences are LGHNA and YSLEER.

The sample holds a few counts of this clonotype. The J gene is TRBJ2-7, the V gene TRBV6-4, with a tentative D call TRBD2 (6 bases). This CDR3 has 13 residues. V was clipped by 4 bases and J by 5 bases, with 12 bases between them. Germline CDR1 and CDR2: MRHNA and SNTAGT. The CDR3 loop is CASSAGVGNEQYF. The CDR3 bases are TGTGCCAGCAGTGCGGGGGTTGGCAACGAGCAGTACTTC.

The chain links TRBV20-1 to TRBJ2-1, with 7 bases fitting TRBD2. Germline V gene lookup returns CDR1 DFQATT and CDR2 SNEGSKA (reference sequence). The CDR3 is 17 residues long. After removal of 0 bases from V and 0 bases from J, the junction contained 8 bases not matched to a gene. CDR3 DNA sequence: TGCAGTGCTAGAGAAGCTAGCGGAATGAGCTCCTACAATGAGCAGTTCTTC. Its protein product is CSAREASGMSSYNEQFF.

This clonotype was seen repeatedly, ten times or more. V usage is TRBV29-1 and J usage is TRBJ2-7; maybe TRBD2 (6 bases). V lost 0 bases to trimming and J lost 0 bases, with 12 bases between them. CDR3 length: 15 residues. CDR1 SQVTM and CDR2 ANQGSEA come from the germline V gene. CDR3 amino acids: CSVEDAGLSSYEQYF. The DNA of the CDR3 is TGCAGCGTTGAAGATGCGGGGCTAAGCTCCTACGAGCAGTACTTC.

This clonotype was detected ten times or more. The rearrangement joins TRBV4-3 to TRBJ2-2; the D is unclear. V was trimmed by 2 bases and J by 7 bases, leaving 5 bases between them. Germline V lookup: CDR1 LGHNA, CDR2 YSLEER. This CDR3 has 12 residues. The CDR3 nucleotides read TGCGCCAGCAGCCAATTTGTCGGGGAGCTGTTTTTT. Translated: CASSQFVGELFF.